What follows describes a single TCR beta chain. These data originate in a study of OX40 agonist ivuxolimab in advanced cancers. In the study overall: At about 82% male, the cohort had a mean age of about 60 years, ranging from about 23 to 80. Partial responses were observed in three patients, of whom one had hepatocellular carcinoma and two had cutaneous melanoma.

Some clones are missing from TCRdb's copy, which holds only in-frame ones; the method was immunoSEQ multiplex PCR. The repertoire holds about 82,000 clones, with almost 90% as singletons. The CDR3 is 11 residues long. The germline V and J ends were trimmed by 5 bases and 3 bases, with 3 bases remaining between them. Germline V gene sequence: CDR1 SGHTA, CDR2 FQGNSA. The receptor comes from an adult with an advanced solid tumor such as melanoma, head and neck, liver or kidney cancer. The chain combines TRBV7-2 with TRBJ2-3; D unclear. The sample in question was CD4+ or CD8+ T cells sorted from blood, obtained in a trial of the OX40 agonist ivuxolimab. CDR3 nucleotides: TGTGCCAGCAGCCTAACAGATACGCAGTATTTT. This encodes CASSLTDTQYF.